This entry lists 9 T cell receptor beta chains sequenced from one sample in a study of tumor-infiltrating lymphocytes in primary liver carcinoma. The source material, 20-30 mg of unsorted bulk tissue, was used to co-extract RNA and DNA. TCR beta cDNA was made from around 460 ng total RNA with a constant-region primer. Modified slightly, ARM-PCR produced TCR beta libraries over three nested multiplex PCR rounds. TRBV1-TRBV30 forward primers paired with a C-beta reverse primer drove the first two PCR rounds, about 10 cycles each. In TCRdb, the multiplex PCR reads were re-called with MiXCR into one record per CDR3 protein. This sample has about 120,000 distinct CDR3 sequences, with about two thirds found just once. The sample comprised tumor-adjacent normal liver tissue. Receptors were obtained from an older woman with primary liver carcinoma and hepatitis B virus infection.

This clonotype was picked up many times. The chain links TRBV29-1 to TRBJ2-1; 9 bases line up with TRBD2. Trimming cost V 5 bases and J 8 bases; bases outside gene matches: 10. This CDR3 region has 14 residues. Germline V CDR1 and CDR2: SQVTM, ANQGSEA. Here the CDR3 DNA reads TGCAGCGTTTTTGGCGGGAGGGCCGTAGATGAGCAGTTCTTC. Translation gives CSVFGGRAVDEQFF.

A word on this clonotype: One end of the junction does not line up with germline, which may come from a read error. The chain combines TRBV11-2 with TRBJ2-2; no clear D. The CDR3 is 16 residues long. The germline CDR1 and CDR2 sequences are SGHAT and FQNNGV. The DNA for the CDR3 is TGTGTCAGCAGCGACGGACGCAACACGAACACTAGGGAGCTGTTTTTT. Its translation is CVSSDGRNTNTRELFF.

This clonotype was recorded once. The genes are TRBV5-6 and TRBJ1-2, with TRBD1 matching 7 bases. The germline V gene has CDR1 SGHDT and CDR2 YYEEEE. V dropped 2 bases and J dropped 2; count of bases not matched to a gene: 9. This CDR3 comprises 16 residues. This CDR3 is CASSFDGDRLNYGYTF. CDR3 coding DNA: TGTGCCAGCAGCTTCGATGGGGACAGACTAAACTATGGCTACACCTTC. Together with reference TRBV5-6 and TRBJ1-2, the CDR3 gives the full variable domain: DAGVTQSPTHLIKTRGQQVTLRCSPKSGHDTVSWYQQALGQGPQFIFQYYEEEERQRGNFPDRFSGHQFPNYSSELNVNALLLGDSALYLCASSFDGDRLNYGYTFGSGTRLTVV.

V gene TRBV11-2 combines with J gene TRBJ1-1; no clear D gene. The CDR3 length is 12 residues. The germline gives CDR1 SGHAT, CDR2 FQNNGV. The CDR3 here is CVSSSKQTEAFF. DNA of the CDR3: TGTGTCAGTAGCTCTAAACAGACTGAAGCTTTCTTT.

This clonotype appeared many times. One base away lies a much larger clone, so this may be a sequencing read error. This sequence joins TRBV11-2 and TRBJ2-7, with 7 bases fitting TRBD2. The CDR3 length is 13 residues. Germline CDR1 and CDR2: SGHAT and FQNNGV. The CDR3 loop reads CASGLRGGYEQYF. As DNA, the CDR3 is TGTGCCAGCGGCTTAAGGGGAGGGTACGAGCAGTACTTC.

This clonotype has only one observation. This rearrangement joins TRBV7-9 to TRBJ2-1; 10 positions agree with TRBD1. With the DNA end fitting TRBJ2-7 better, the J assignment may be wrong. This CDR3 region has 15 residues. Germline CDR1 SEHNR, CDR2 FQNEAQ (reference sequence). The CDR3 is CASSLGQGAYNGQYF. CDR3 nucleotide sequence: TGTGCCAGCAGCTTAGGACAGGGGGCCTACAATGGGCAGTACTTC.

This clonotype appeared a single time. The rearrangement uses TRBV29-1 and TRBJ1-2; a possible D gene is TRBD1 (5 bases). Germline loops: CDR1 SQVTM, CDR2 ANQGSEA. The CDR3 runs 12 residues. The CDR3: CSVGRDIYGYTF. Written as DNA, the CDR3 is TGCAGTGTCGGCAGGGATATCTACGGCTACACCTTC.

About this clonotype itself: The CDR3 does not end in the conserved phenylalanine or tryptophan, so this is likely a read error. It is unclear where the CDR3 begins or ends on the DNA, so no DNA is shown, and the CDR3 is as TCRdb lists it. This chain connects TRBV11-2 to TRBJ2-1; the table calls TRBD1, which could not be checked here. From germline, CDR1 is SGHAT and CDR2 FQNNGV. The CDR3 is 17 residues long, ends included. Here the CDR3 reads CASSLDQQGIVHNEQIY.

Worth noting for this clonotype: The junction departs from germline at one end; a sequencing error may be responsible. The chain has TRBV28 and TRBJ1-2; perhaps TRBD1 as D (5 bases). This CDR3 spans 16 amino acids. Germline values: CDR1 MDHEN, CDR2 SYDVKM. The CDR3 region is CASSLSWPGGTYGHIF. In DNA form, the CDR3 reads TGTGCCAGCAGTCTATCTTGGCCGGGGGGGACCTATGGCCACATCTTC.